Sequencing of this TCR beta chain was carried out in a study of tumor-infiltrating lymphocytes in localized non-small cell lung cancer. Study-level background: Some samples were collected after neoadjuvant chemotherapy; smokers, never-smokers and several histologies were included. Resected tumor was paired with non-adjacent uninvolved lung from the same patient.

Produced via immunoSEQ multiplex PCR; TCRdb's table is partial and in-frame only. Of approximately 14,000 clones in the sample, 68% are singletons; the top ten hold less than 10%. With regard to this clone: Its antigen is unidentified.

CDR1 and CDR2 from the germline V gene are SNHLY and FYNNEI. The CDR3 extends over 17 amino acids. J lost 1 base, V lost 6 bases, and 9 bases had no gene match. Study-level findings and limits: Not all patients were TCR sequenced, owing to tissue quantity.

Sequencing input: uninvolved lung tissue not adjacent to the tumor. This sequence joins TRBV2 and TRBJ1-5; 10 nucleotides agree with TRBD1. The TCR was taken from a human donor with non-small cell lung cancer. As DNA, the CDR3 is TGTGCCAGCAGGCCAGGGACAGGGGTGCACAGCAATCAGCCCCAGCATTTT. Amino acid sequence: CASRPGTGVHSNQPQHF.